The rows below give T cell receptor beta chains drawn from one sample of a study of blood T cell repertoires in COVID-19. Using immunoSEQ multiplex PCR, the repertoire was profiled, and TCRdb retains in-frame clones only, with some absent. This table holds more than 100,000 clones, approximately 85% found once. Sequencing was performed on peripheral blood. The receptor set was obtained from a man aged 80 or over with acute or convalescent COVID-19. CDR3s include the opening cysteine and the closing phenylalanine or tryptophan. The D gene is left open where the match is weak. Expanded clones are given a class, and other clones once, few, many or no size at all.

clone_size: -
j_call: TRBJ1-1
v_call: TRBV19
d_call: -
cdr3_aa: CASSINRLNGAFF
cdr3_nt: TGTGCCAGTAGTATAAACAGGCTTAACGGAGCTTTCTTT

clone_size: once
j_call: TRBJ1-2
v_call: TRBV6-6
d_call: TRBD1
cdr3_aa: CASSPTGGAGYTF
cdr3_nt: TGTGCCAGCAGCCCGACAGGGGGCGCAGGCTACACCTTC

clone_size: -
j_call: TRBJ2-2
v_call: TRBV29-1
d_call: -
cdr3_aa: CSGGQNTGELFF
cdr3_nt: TGCAGCGGAGGACAGAACACCGGGGAGCTGTTTTTT

clone_size: -
j_call: TRBJ1-6
v_call: TRBV7-9
d_call: -
cdr3_aa: CASSRDTVVNSPLHF
cdr3_nt: TGTGCCAGCAGCCGAGACACGGTAGTCAATTCACCCCTCCACTTT

clone_size: -
j_call: TRBJ1-2
v_call: TRBV11-2
d_call: -
cdr3_aa: CASGQGILYGYTF
cdr3_nt: TGTGCCAGTGGCCAGGGTATTTTGTATGGCTACACCTTC

clone_size: -
j_call: TRBJ2-2
v_call: TRBV28
d_call: -
cdr3_aa: CASSPLIGELFF
cdr3_nt: TGTGCCAGCAGCCCACTTATCGGGGAGCTGTTTTTT

clone_size: -
j_call: TRBJ2-3
v_call: TRBV27
d_call: -
cdr3_aa: CASSPRMTGGTDTQYF
cdr3_nt: TGTGCCAGCAGTCCAAGAATGACCGGGGGCACAGATACGCAGTATTTT

clone_size: -
j_call: TRBJ2-1
v_call: TRBV10-3
d_call: -
cdr3_aa: CAISEPSGKRDEQFF
cdr3_nt: TGTGCCATCAGTGAACCCAGCGGAAAACGGGATGAGCAGTTCTTC

clone_size: -
j_call: TRBJ1-4
v_call: TRBV11-2
d_call: -
cdr3_aa: CASSLSRGLGKLFF
cdr3_nt: TGTGCCAGCAGCCTCTCTAGGGGCTTGGGAAAACTGTTTTTT

clone_size: -
j_call: TRBJ2-7
v_call: TRBV6-5
d_call: -
cdr3_aa: CASSYSFRPRAYEQYF
cdr3_nt: TGTGCCAGCAGTTACTCCTTCAGGCCGAGAGCCTACGAGCAGTACTTC

clone_size: -
j_call: TRBJ1-2
v_call: TRBV5-4
d_call: TRBD1
cdr3_aa: CASRRPGTGGKKHGYTF
cdr3_nt: TGTGCCAGCAGACGACCGGGGACAGGGGGCAAGAAGCATGGCTACACCTTC

clone_size: -
j_call: TRBJ2-2
v_call: TRBV5-4
d_call: TRBD2
cdr3_aa: CASSSPGTSKTGELFF
cdr3_nt: TGTGCCAGCAGCTCCCCCGGGACTAGCAAAACCGGGGAGCTGTTTTTT

clone_size: -
j_call: TRBJ1-2
v_call: TRBV3-1/TRBV3-2
d_call: -
cdr3_aa: CASSLGTQGGYTF
cdr3_nt: TGTGCCAGCAGCCTCGGGACCCAGGGGGGCTACACCTTC

clone_size: -
j_call: TRBJ1-1
v_call: TRBV10-2
d_call: TRBD1
cdr3_aa: CASSENPGTARGTEAFF
cdr3_nt: TGCGCCAGCAGTGAGAATCCCGGGACAGCCCGAGGCACTGAAGCTTTCTTT

clone_size: -
j_call: TRBJ1-2
v_call: TRBV28
d_call: -
cdr3_aa: CASSTPGIYGYTF
cdr3_nt: TGTGCCAGCAGTACGCCGGGGATCTATGGCTACACCTTC

clone_size: -
j_call: TRBJ1-2
v_call: TRBV5-6
d_call: TRBD1
cdr3_aa: CASSTRTGGDFGYTF
cdr3_nt: TGTGCCAGCAGCACCCGGACAGGGGGAGACTTTGGCTACACCTTC

clone_size: -
j_call: TRBJ2-7
v_call: TRBV28
d_call: TRBD2
cdr3_aa: CASSFSLAGDRSYEQYF
cdr3_nt: TGTGCCAGCAGTTTCTCCCTAGCGGGAGACCGGTCCTACGAGCAGTACTTC

clone_size: -
j_call: TRBJ2-5
v_call: TRBV24-1
d_call: TRBD2
cdr3_aa: CATSDVTGRDGETQYF
cdr3_nt: TGTGCCACCAGTGACGTTACCGGGAGGGACGGCGAGACCCAGTACTTC

clone_size: few
j_call: TRBJ2-3
v_call: TRBV29-1
d_call: TRBD2
cdr3_aa: CSAGGTSGSVDTQYF
cdr3_nt: TGCAGCGCCGGTGGGACTAGCGGGAGCGTAGATACGCAGTATTTT

clone_size: -
j_call: TRBJ1-1
v_call: TRBV29-1
d_call: -
cdr3_aa: CSVVRTVSEAFF
cdr3_nt: TGCAGCGTTGTAAGGACAGTAAGTGAAGCTTTCTTT

clone_size: -
j_call: TRBJ2-3
v_call: TRBV5-1
d_call: -
cdr3_aa: CASSLPNSVSTDTQYF
cdr3_nt: TGCGCCAGCAGCTTGCCAAATAGCGTTAGCACAGATACGCAGTATTTT

clone_size: few
j_call: TRBJ2-4
v_call: TRBV4-1
d_call: -
cdr3_aa: CASSQGLPLIAKNIQYF
cdr3_nt: TGCGCCAGCAGCCAAGGACTCCCTCTTATAGCCAAAAACATTCAGTACTTC

clone_size: -
j_call: TRBJ1-1
v_call: TRBV5-1
d_call: TRBD1
cdr3_aa: CASSLGTGTAFF
cdr3_nt: TGCGCCAGCAGCTTGGGGACAGGGACGGCTTTCTTT

clone_size: -
j_call: TRBJ2-3
v_call: TRBV5-1
d_call: -
cdr3_aa: CASSLAQPGEGTDTQYF
cdr3_nt: TGCGCCAGCAGCTTGGCCCAGCCGGGGGAGGGCACAGATACGCAGTATTTT

clone_size: -
j_call: TRBJ2-5
v_call: TRBV5-4
d_call: -
cdr3_aa: CASSIRLGGEETQYF
cdr3_nt: TGTGCCAGCAGCATACGACTGGGTGGGGAGGAGACCCAGTACTTC

clone_size: -
j_call: TRBJ2-7
v_call: TRBV5-6
d_call: -
cdr3_aa: CASSSGLSYEQYF
cdr3_nt: TGTGCCAGCAGCTCTGGACTCTCCTACGAGCAGTACTTC

clone_size: -
j_call: TRBJ1-1
v_call: TRBV5-1
d_call: -
cdr3_aa: CASSRGDTEAFF
cdr3_nt: TGCGCCAGCAGCCGGGGGGACACTGAAGCTTTCTTT

clone_size: few
j_call: TRBJ1-1
v_call: TRBV18
d_call: -
cdr3_aa: CASSSRGGFTEAFF
cdr3_nt: TGTGCCAGCTCCTCCAGGGGCGGTTTCACTGAAGCTTTCTTT

clone_size: -
j_call: TRBJ1-1
v_call: TRBV28
d_call: -
cdr3_aa: CASSWIQGTEAFF
cdr3_nt: TGTGCCAGCAGCTGGATTCAGGGCACTGAAGCTTTCTTT

clone_size: -
j_call: TRBJ1-1
v_call: TRBV12-5
d_call: -
cdr3_aa: CASAAGGLITEAFF
cdr3_nt: TGTGCTAGTGCAGCGGGGGGCTTGATCACTGAAGCTTTCTTT

clone_size: -
j_call: TRBJ1-1
v_call: TRBV5-4
d_call: -
cdr3_aa: CASSFPQNTEAFF
cdr3_nt: TGTGCCAGCAGCTTTCCACAGAACACTGAAGCTTTCTTT

clone_size: once
j_call: TRBJ1-1
v_call: TRBV2
d_call: TRBD1
cdr3_aa: CASRAGTGIGNTEAFF
cdr3_nt: TGTGCCAGCAGGGCCGGGACAGGGATTGGGAACACTGAAGCTTTCTTT

clone_size: few
j_call: TRBJ2-7
v_call: TRBV3-1/TRBV3-2
d_call: TRBD2
cdr3_aa: CASSQRGSAGVSYEQYF
cdr3_nt: TGTGCCAGCAGCCAAAGAGGATCGGCGGGGGTCTCCTACGAGCAGTACTTC

clone_size: few
j_call: TRBJ2-3
v_call: TRBV7-3
d_call: TRBD2
cdr3_aa: CASSLFGASGMGDTQYF
cdr3_nt: TGTGCCAGCAGCTTATTCGGCGCTAGCGGGATGGGGGATACGCAGTATTTT

clone_size: -
j_call: TRBJ1-1
v_call: TRBV7-3
d_call: -
cdr3_aa: CASSPRGGGSGNTEAFF
cdr3_nt: TGTGCCAGCAGCCCCCGGGGGGGAGGGTCCGGGAACACTGAAGCTTTCTTT

clone_size: once
j_call: TRBJ2-5
v_call: TRBV11-3
d_call: TRBD1
cdr3_aa: CASSTGTGVRETQYF
cdr3_nt: TGTGCCAGCAGCACCGGGACAGGGGTTAGAGAGACCCAGTACTTC

clone_size: -
j_call: TRBJ2-7
v_call: TRBV6-6
d_call: TRBD2
cdr3_aa: CASSLRTSGSHEQYF
cdr3_nt: TGTGCCAGCAGCCTAAGGACTAGCGGGAGCCACGAGCAGTACTTC

clone_size: few
j_call: TRBJ1-5
v_call: TRBV19
d_call: TRBD1
cdr3_aa: CASSPGQGSNQPQHF
cdr3_nt: TGTGCCAGTAGCCCGGGACAGGGGTCGAATCAGCCCCAGCATTTT

clone_size: -
j_call: TRBJ2-3
v_call: TRBV7-9
d_call: TRBD2
cdr3_aa: CASSFTSGSTGTQYF
cdr3_nt: TGTGCCAGCAGCTTCACTAGCGGGAGCACAGGTACGCAGTATTTT

clone_size: once
j_call: TRBJ2-2
v_call: TRBV11-2
d_call: -
cdr3_aa: CASSFPSQVGELFF
cdr3_nt: TGTGCCAGCAGCTTCCCCTCCCAGGTCGGGGAGCTGTTTTTT

clone_size: -
j_call: TRBJ1-6
v_call: TRBV6-5
d_call: -
cdr3_aa: CASITADNSPLHF
cdr3_nt: TGTGCCAGCATAACAGCCGATAATTCACCCCTCCACTTT

clone_size: -
j_call: TRBJ1-1
v_call: TRBV19
d_call: -
cdr3_aa: CASSIFSTENTEAFF
cdr3_nt: TGTGCCAGTAGTATATTTAGCACTGAGAACACTGAAGCTTTCTTT

clone_size: once
j_call: TRBJ1-2
v_call: TRBV29-1
d_call: -
cdr3_aa: CSVEDLKNYGYTF
cdr3_nt: TGCAGCGTTGAAGATCTTAAAAACTATGGCTACACCTTC

clone_size: -
j_call: TRBJ2-1
v_call: TRBV7-3
d_call: TRBD2
cdr3_aa: CASSQTSAENNEQFF
cdr3_nt: TGTGCCAGCAGCCAAACTAGCGCGGAAAACAATGAGCAGTTCTTC

clone_size: once
j_call: TRBJ2-7
v_call: TRBV9
d_call: -
cdr3_aa: CASSVAPGPYEQYF
cdr3_nt: TGTGCCAGCAGCGTAGCTCCAGGGCCCTACGAGCAGTACTTC

clone_size: -
j_call: TRBJ2-1
v_call: TRBV6-5
d_call: -
cdr3_aa: CASSQTRNEQFF
cdr3_nt: TGTGCCAGCAGTCAAACTCGCAATGAGCAGTTCTTC